Listed here are 14 T cell receptor beta chains from one sample, sequenced in a study of T cells in Graves' hyperthyroidism and ophthalmopathy. RNA transcripts were the template for amplifying TCR beta CDR3 regions. Initially, a first-round RT-PCR of the TCR CDR3 employed the HTBI primer set. TCRdb ran MiXCR on the multiplex PCR reads and lists one entry per CDR3 protein. The table has hundreds of thousands of distinct CDR3 sequences, roughly 25% seen once. The sample taken for sequencing was blood. Receptor source: a man aged 45 to 65 with Graves' hyperthyroidism.

This clonotype was seen a handful of times. For the CDR3, the DNA is TGTGCCATCTCGAAAGAAGGGGAAAACATTCAGTACTTC. Protein sequence: CAISKEGENIQYF. The chain links TRBV28 to TRBJ2-4; tentative D call: TRBD1 (5 bases). Germline lookup yields CDR1 MDHEN and CDR2 SYDVKM. This CDR3 comprises 13 residues. Trimming stripped 10 bases from V and 5 bases from J, with 15 bases between.

This clonotype was counted between two and nine times. V and J are TRBV3-1 and TRBJ2-1; 9 nucleotides align to TRBD1. The CDR3 sequence is 15 residues long. Germline-derived CDR1 and CDR2 are LGHDT and YNNKEL (reference sequence). Losses at the gene ends were 5 bases for V and 4 bases for J; bases not matched to a gene: 6. The CDR3 DNA reads TGTGCCAGCAGCGTCGGACAGGGGTTTTACAATGAGCAGTTCTTC. Its protein is CASSVGQGFYNEQFF.

The rearrangement uses TRBV7-2 and TRBJ2-3; TRBD2 matches 8 bases. CDR1 and CDR2 (germline): SGHTA, FQGNSA. Losses at the gene ends were 3 bases for V and 1 base for J; bases not matched to a gene: 3. This CDR3 region has 15 residues. CDR3 sequence: CASSFTAGGTDTQYF. CDR3 nucleotides: TGTGCCAGCAGCTTTACAGCGGGAGGCACAGATACGCAGTATTTT.

This clonotype turned up a few times. The rearrangement links TRBV29-1 to TRBJ2-2, with D perhaps TRBD1 (5 bases). Trimming left V 0 bases short and J 0 bases short, with 8 bases between. In germline, CDR1 is SQVTM, CDR2 ANQGSEA. This CDR3 contains 15 residues. CDR3 sequence (DNA): TGCAGCGTTGAAGATGGGGCCTCGAACACCGGGGAGCTGTTTTTT. It translates to CSVEDGASNTGELFF.

The rearrangement joins TRBV20-1 to TRBJ2-3; either TRBD1 or TRBD2 may supply D (5 bases each). Germline V gives CDR1 DFQATT, CDR2 SNEGSKA (reference sequence). Trimming stripped 1 base from V and 2 bases from J, with 13 bases between. This CDR3 is built from 15 residues. Here the CDR3 reads CSARGGDLYTDTQYF. CDR3 nucleotide sequence: TGCAGTGCTAGAGGTGGGGACCTCTACACAGATACGCAGTATTTT.

The chain links TRBV12-3 or TRBV12-4 to TRBJ2-7, with TRBD1 identical over 9 bases. This CDR3 has 15 amino acids. V shed 3 bases, J shed 3 bases, and the junction held 6 bases outside the gene matches. This chain's CDR3 is CASSFPGQGIYEQYF. The CDR3, as DNA: TGTGCCAGCAGTTTTCCGGGACAGGGTATCTACGAGCAGTACTTC.

This clonotype has ten or more counts. The chain joins TRBV2 to TRBJ2-1; D is undetermined. The CDR3 consists of 11 residues. Germline V gene lookup returns CDR1 SNHLY and CDR2 FYNNEI. Trimming cost V 2 bases and J 8 bases, with 4 bases left between them. The DNA for the CDR3 is TGTGCCAGCAGTGAAAGCCATGAGCAGTTCTTC. This encodes CASSESHEQFF.

This clonotype was seen only a few times. The chain couples TRBV27 to TRBJ1-2; weak D call: TRBD1 (5 bases). Germline V gene data show CDR1 as MNHEY and CDR2 as SMNVEV (reference sequence). The CDR3 length is 12 residues. The V gene lost 4 bases and the J gene lost 6 bases, with 9 bases spanning the gap. CDR3: CASSSWGNGYTF. DNA of the CDR3: TGTGCCAGCAGTTCGTGGGGGAATGGCTACACCTTC.

The chain combines TRBV28 with TRBJ2-7, with D unclear. Germline V gene lookup returns CDR1 MDHEN and CDR2 SYDVKM. This CDR3 has 14 residues. Trimming removed 4 bases at V and 2 bases at J, with 12 bases between. DNA for the CDR3: TGTGCCAGCAGTTCTCCCTTAAAGCCCTACGAGCAGTACTTC. Its protein product is CASSSPLKPYEQYF.

V and J are TRBV5-1 and TRBJ1-1; no definite D call. This CDR3 comprises 14 residues. Trimming took off 0 bases at V and 1 base at J, with 7 bases between the two ends. CDR1 is SGHRS and CDR2 is YFSETQ in the germline V gene. This CDR3 reads CASSLVEENTEAFF. The CDR3 bases are TGCGCCAGCAGCTTGGTCGAGGAGAACACTGAAGCTTTCTTT.

This clonotype occurred a few times. V and J are TRBV27 and TRBJ1-6; D remains ambiguous. CDR1 and CDR2 (germline): MNHEY, SMNVEV (reference sequence). This CDR3 is 13 amino acids long. Trimming removed 0 bases from V and 3 bases from J, with 0 bases in between. The CDR3 nucleotides read TGTGCCAGCAGTTTATCCTATAATTCACCCCTCCACTTT. Translation: CASSLSYNSPLHF.

This clonotype was seen a handful of times. The rearrangement joins TRBV12-3 or TRBV12-4 to TRBJ2-1, with D possibly being TRBD2 (6 bases). The V end was cut by 4 bases, the J end by 3 bases, with 10 bases between. The CDR3 loop spans 14 amino acids. CDR3 loop: CASSSRGIYNEQFF. The CDR3 DNA reads as TGTGCCAGCAGTTCCCGGGGGATCTACAATGAGCAGTTCTTC.

This chain joins TRBV3-1 and TRBJ2-1; no reliable D call. Per germline, CDR1 LGHDT and CDR2 YNNKEL (reference sequence). The CDR3 has 13 amino acids. The germline V and J ends were trimmed by 2 bases and 9 bases, with 11 bases remaining between them. The CDR3 DNA reads TGTGCCAGCAGCCAAACCTCGGTCGGTGAGCAGTTCTTC. It encodes CASSQTSVGEQFF.

The chain links TRBV12-3 or TRBV12-4 to TRBJ2-7, with 7 bases that match TRBD1. This CDR3 has 12 amino acids. Germline trimming cut 3 bases from V and 6 bases from J; bases unmatched to any gene: 2. The CDR3 DNA reads TGTGCCAGCAGTTTTCAGGGGGTCGAGCAGTACTTC. Its protein is CASSFQGVEQYF.